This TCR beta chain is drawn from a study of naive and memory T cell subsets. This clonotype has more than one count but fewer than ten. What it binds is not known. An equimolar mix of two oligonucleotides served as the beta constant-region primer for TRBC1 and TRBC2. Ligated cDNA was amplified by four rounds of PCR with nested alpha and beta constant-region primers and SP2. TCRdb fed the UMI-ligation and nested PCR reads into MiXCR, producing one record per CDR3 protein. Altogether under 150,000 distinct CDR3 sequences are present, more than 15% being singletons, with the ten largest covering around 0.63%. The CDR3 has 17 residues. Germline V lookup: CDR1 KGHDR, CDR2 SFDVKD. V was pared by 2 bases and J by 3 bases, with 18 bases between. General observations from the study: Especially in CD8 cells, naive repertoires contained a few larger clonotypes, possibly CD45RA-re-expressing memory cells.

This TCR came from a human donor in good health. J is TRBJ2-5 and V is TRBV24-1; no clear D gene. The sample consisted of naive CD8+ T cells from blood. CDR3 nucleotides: TGTGCCACCAGTGATTCCGCCGACGGATCACCTAAAGAGACCCAGTACTTC. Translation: CATSDSADGSPKETQYF.